This TCR beta chain is from a study of cytomegalovirus exposure and HLA in healthy donors. The PCR employed 60 Vbeta primers together with 13 Jbeta primers. Data came from immunoSEQ multiplex PCR; TCRdb stores just in-frame clones and leaves some out. The sample carries 100,000 to 150,000 clones, just under 90% recorded once. This clonotype was obtained from a woman in her 30s in good health and CMV-seronegative. The sample consisted of PBMCs.

The CDR3 region has the DNA TGTGCCAGTAGTCTAGCGGTTTCCGCCGGGGAGCTGTTTTTT. This gives the protein CASSLAVSAGELFF. The J gene is TRBJ2-2, the V gene TRBV19, with TRBD2 matching 7 bases. The CDR3 is 14 residues long. Losses at the gene ends were 5 bases for V and 6 bases for J; bases not matched to a gene: 6. The germline CDR1 and CDR2 sequences are LNHDA and SQIVND (reference sequence).